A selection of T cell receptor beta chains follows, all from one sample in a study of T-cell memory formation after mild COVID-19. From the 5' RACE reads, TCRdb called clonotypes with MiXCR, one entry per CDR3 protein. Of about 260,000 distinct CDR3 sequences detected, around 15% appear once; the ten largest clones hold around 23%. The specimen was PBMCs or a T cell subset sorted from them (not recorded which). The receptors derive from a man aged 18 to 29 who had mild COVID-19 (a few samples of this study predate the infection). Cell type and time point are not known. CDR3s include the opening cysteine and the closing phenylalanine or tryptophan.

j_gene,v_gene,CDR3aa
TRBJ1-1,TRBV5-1,CASSLVDRNTEAFF
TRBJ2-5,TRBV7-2,CASSWGLAGGRQETQYF
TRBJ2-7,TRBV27,CASSLLRGSEQYF
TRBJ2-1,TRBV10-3,CAISDLAGGTNNEQFF
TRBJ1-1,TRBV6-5,CASSYSRELNTEAFF
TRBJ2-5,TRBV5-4,CASSLDGARETQYF
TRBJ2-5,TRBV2,CASSEYQETQYF
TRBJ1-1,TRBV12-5,CASGLLGGEAEAFF
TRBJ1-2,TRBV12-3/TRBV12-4,CASSAESWGQRLGYTF
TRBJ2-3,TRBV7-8,CASSLVGTRGTDTQYF
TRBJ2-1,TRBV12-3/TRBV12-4,CASSSWGVREQFF
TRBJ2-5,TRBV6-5,CASSYSVAGRQETQYF
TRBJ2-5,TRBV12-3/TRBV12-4,CASSLARRDETQYF
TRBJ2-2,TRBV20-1,CSASVSGRLNTGELFF
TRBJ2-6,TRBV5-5,CASSSVPGQPRGANVLTF
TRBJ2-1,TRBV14,CASSDSYYNEQFF
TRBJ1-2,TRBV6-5,CASSSGQRIYGYTF
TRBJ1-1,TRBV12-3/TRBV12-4,CASCLDRLRTEAFF
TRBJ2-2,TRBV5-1,CASSPDRVGNTGELFF
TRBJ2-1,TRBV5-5,CASSLDVYNEQFF
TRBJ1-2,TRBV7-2,CASSRPGTGGEGYTF
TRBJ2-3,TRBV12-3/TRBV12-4,CASSSTTRRFGNTQYF
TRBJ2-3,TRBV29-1,CSVRDGRGPDTQYF
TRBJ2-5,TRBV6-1,CASSELGGETQYF